This T cell receptor beta chain comes out of a study of cytomegalovirus exposure and HLA in healthy donors. CDR1 is SGHVS, CDR2 FNYEAQ, per germline. The V and J ends lost 7 bases and 10 bases, in that order; junction bases with no gene match: 12. The CDR3 sequence is 14 residues long. It was with 60 Vbeta and 13 Jbeta primers that the PCR ran. TCRdb's table, derived via immunoSEQ multiplex PCR, lists solely in-frame clones and lacks some. The sample gives more than 110,000 clones, about 79% of which show up once; around 4.1% is in the top ten. The chain couples TRBV7-6 to TRBJ2-1; 8 nucleotides agree with TRBD2. Source material: PBMCs. The receptor was derived from a man in his forties or fifties in good health and CMV-seropositive. This CDR3 is CASNTGGRGAEQFF. Here the CDR3 DNA reads TGTGCCAGCAACACGGGGGGGCGGGGGGCGGAGCAGTTCTTC.